The 8 T cell receptor beta chains reported below all come from one sample, sequenced in a study of T cells in Graves' hyperthyroidism and ophthalmopathy. TCR beta CDR3 region amplification was performed from RNA transcripts. Initially, a first-round RT-PCR of the TCR CDR3 employed the HTBI primer set. One entry per CDR3 protein, called by TCRdb with MiXCR from the multiplex PCR reads. The profile shows 470,000 or so distinct CDR3 sequences, less than 25% of them singletons. The sequenced sample was blood. These receptors came from a man between 18 and 29 years old with Graves' hyperthyroidism.

The chain uses TRBV28 and TRBJ1-1; TRBD1 matches at 7 bases. Germline CDR1 reads MDHEN; CDR2 reads SYDVKM. V trimming: 3 bases; J trimming: 7 bases; junction bases outside the gene matches: 17. This CDR3 is 17 amino acids long. The CDR3 region has the DNA TGTGCCAGCAGTTTCGAAGGGACAGCAAGACAATTAAATGAAGCTTTCTTT. Translation: CASSFEGTARQLNEAFF. Using reference TRBV28 and TRBJ1-1 for the parts outside the CDR3, the full variable domain is DVKVTQSSRYLVKRTGEKVFLECVQDMDHENMFWYRQDPGLGLRLIYFSYDVKMKEKGDIPEGYSVSREKKERFSLILESASTNQTSMYLCASSFEGTARQLNEAFFGQGTRLTVV.

In its sample, this clonotype was seen many times. This chain connects TRBV6-1 to TRBJ1-2; 9 bases line up with TRBD1. In germline, CDR1 is MNHNS, CDR2 SASEGT. V was clipped by 8 bases and J by 7 bases; unmatched bases: 8. This CDR3 comprises 13 residues. The CDR3 sequence: CASHRQGVGGYTF. In DNA form, the CDR3 reads TGTGCCAGCCACCGACAGGGGGTAGGTGGCTACACCTTC.

This clonotype has at least ten counts. This chain uses TRBV7-8 with TRBJ2-2; 13 bases align to TRBD2. Germline CDR1 and CDR2: SGHVS and FQNEAQ. This CDR3 region has 19 residues. V shed 1 base and J 2 bases; nucleotides not matched to a gene: 7. This CDR3 reads CASSLERTSGGLNTGELFF. The CDR3 DNA sequence: TGTGCCAGCAGCTTAGAGAGGACTAGCGGGGGCCTAAACACCGGGGAGCTGTTTTTT.

This clonotype showed up just a few times. The chain couples TRBV29-1 to TRBJ2-7; 8 nucleotides line up with TRBD1. V lost 6 bases and J lost 3; bases outside the gene matches: 13. The CDR3 is 15 amino acids. CDR1 and CDR2 from the germline V gene are SQVTM and ANQGSEA. The CDR3 protein is CSVRFGDRSNYEQYF. CDR3 coding DNA: TGCAGCGTCCGATTTGGGGACAGGTCAAACTACGAGCAGTACTTC.

This clonotype was counted ten times or more. J is TRBJ2-7 and V is TRBV10-3; no reliable D call. Trimming took 6 bases from V and 6 from J, leaving 9 bases between them. Germline values: CDR1 ENHRY, CDR2 SYGVKD. The CDR3 runs to 11 residues. In DNA form, the CDR3 reads TGTGCCATCAGCCCTGGGGTCGAGCAGTACTTC. Protein product: CAISPGVEQYF.

J is TRBJ2-7 and V is TRBV28; 8 bases match TRBD2. V shed 2 bases and J 0 bases; nucleotides not matched to a gene: 3. Germline loops: CDR1 MDHEN, CDR2 SYDVKM. The CDR3 extends over 15 amino acids. The CDR3 coding sequence is TGTGCCAGCAGTTTAATAGCGGGACTCTCCTACGAGCAGTACTTC. As protein: CASSLIAGLSYEQYF.

This clonotype was counted only a few times. The V gene is TRBV20-1, the J gene TRBJ2-3, with 9 nucleotides matching TRBD1. Germline V gene lookup returns CDR1 DFQATT and CDR2 SNEGSKA (reference sequence). The CDR3 is 14 amino acids. V lost 4 bases and J lost 4; bases outside the gene matches: 6. The CDR3 spells CSATGTGKADTQYF. For the CDR3, the DNA is TGCAGTGCTACCGGGACAGGGAAGGCAGATACGCAGTATTTT.

Remarks on this clonotype: As the CDR3 is not closed by the conserved phenylalanine or tryptophan, this likely results from a read error. The rearrangement joins TRBV9 to TRBJ2-7, with D perhaps matching TRBD2 (5 bases). This CDR3 is built from 13 residues. Trimming removed 0 bases from V and 3 bases from J, with 7 bases in between. The germline V gene encodes CDR1 SGDLS and CDR2 YYNGEE. The CDR3 DNA is TGTGCCAGCAGCGTAGGGGAGCACTACGAGCAGTACTAC. Translated, it gives CASSVGEHYEQYY.